These T cell receptor beta chains were read from a single sample in a study of preoperative IRX-2 immunotherapy in early breast cancer. Sequenced by immunoSEQ multiplex PCR; TCRdb stores in-frame clones only, minus some. The sample gives over 25,000 clones, roughly 80% of which show up once; less than 8% is in the top ten. Sequencing used lymph node tissue, obtained after IRX-2 immunotherapy. These receptors came from a human donor with breast cancer. The CDR3 runs from the conserved cysteine through the conserved F or W. The order of the fields is V gene, J gene, D gene, clone size, CDR3 protein, CDR3 DNA. A D gene is named only where the DNA matches it firmly. The size entry is marked missing in some rows and otherwise reads once, few, many or a size class.

>TRBV11-3|TRBJ2-2|-|-
CASSLANRVGGELFF
TGTGCCAGCAGCTTGGCTAACAGGGTTGGCGGGGAGCTGTTTTTT
>TRBV19|TRBJ2-2|-|-
CASSTRQALNTGELFF
TGTGCCAGTAGTACAAGACAGGCTCTCAACACCGGGGAGCTGTTTTTT
>TRBV6-8|TRBJ2-3|TRBD2|-
CASRPRSGRGTDTQYF
TGTGCCAGCAGACCCCGAAGCGGGAGGGGGACAGATACGCAGTATTTT
>TRBV11-3|TRBJ2-5|-|-
CASSPYTPGQLGGQETQYF
TGTGCCAGCAGCCCGTACACCCCTGGACAGTTGGGCGGACAAGAGACCCAGTACTTC
>TRBV15|TRBJ1-1|-|-
CATSSDLGGVNTEAFF
TGTGCCACCAGCTCCGACCTAGGGGGTGTGAACACTGAAGCTTTCTTT
>TRBV11-3|TRBJ2-7|-|once
CASSLWTGAINEQYF
TGTGCCAGCAGCTTGTGGACGGGGGCTATCAACGAGCAGTACTTC
>TRBV23-1|TRBJ2-1|-|-
CASSLPSEGEQFF
TGCGCCAGCAGCTTGCCAAGCGAGGGCGAGCAGTTCTTC
>TRBV28|TRBJ1-1|TRBD1|-
CASSLFISGQGANTEAFF
TGTGCCAGCAGTTTATTTATTTCGGGACAGGGGGCGAACACTGAAGCTTTCTTT
>TRBV5-1|TRBJ2-5|TRBD2|-
CASSLEGTSGMGETQYF
TGCGCCAGCAGCTTGGAGGGGACTAGCGGGATGGGCGAGACCCAGTACTTC
>TRBV15|TRBJ2-2|-|few
CATSRDLRRATGELFF
TGTGCCACCAGCAGAGATCTGAGGAGGGCAACCGGGGAGCTGTTTTTT
>TRBV7-6|TRBJ2-1|-|-
CASSLVAGGSYNEQFF
TGTGCCAGCAGCTTAGTTGCAGGAGGCTCCTACAATGAGCAGTTCTTC
>TRBV6-8|TRBJ2-7|-|few
CASSYRQPIYEQYF
TGTGCCAGCAGTTACCGACAGCCGATCTACGAGCAGTACTTC
>TRBV6-8|TRBJ1-1|-|-
CASSYSSGHFSEAFF
TGTGCCAGCAGTTACTCGAGTGGACATTTCTCTGAAGCTTTCTTT
>TRBV25-1|TRBJ2-7|TRBD1|-
CASLGAGTGGYEQYF
TGTGCCAGTCTGGGTGCGGGGACAGGGGGGTACGAGCAGTACTTC
>TRBV29-1|TRBJ2-7|-|-
CSVRLMSYEQYF
TGCAGCGTTCGTTTGATGTCCTACGAGCAGTACTTC
>TRBV11-3|TRBJ2-1|TRBD2|-
CASSWTVAGGYNEQFF
TGTGCCAGCAGCTGGACCGTGGCGGGGGGCTACAATGAGCAGTTCTTC
>TRBV1|TRBJ1-2|-|-
CASSRRTGDDYGYTF
TGCGCCAGCAGCCGCCGGACCGGGGACGACTATGGCTACACCTTC
>TRBV18|TRBJ2-5|-|-
CASSHTDGQETQYF
TGTGCCAGCTCACATACGGACGGCCAAGAGACCCAGTACTTC
>TRBV6-8|TRBJ2-7|TRBD1|once
CASSYDPGQATYEQYF
TGTGCCAGCAGTTATGATCCGGGACAGGCTACCTACGAGCAGTACTTC
>TRBV11-3|TRBJ2-2|TRBD1|few
CASRGQGGTGELFF
TGTGCCAGCAGGGGACAGGGAGGGACCGGGGAGCTGTTTTTT
>TRBV28|TRBJ1-4|TRBD1|-
CASSSDRGITNEKLFF
TGTGCCAGCAGCTCAGACAGGGGAATAACTAATGAAAAACTGTTTTTT
>TRBV15|TRBJ1-1|-|few
CATSRVQMNTEAFF
TGTGCCACCAGCAGAGTCCAGATGAACACTGAAGCTTTCTTT
>TRBV19|TRBJ2-1|TRBD2|-
CASSIKAGGPYNEQFF
TGTGCCAGTAGTATAAAGGCGGGAGGGCCCTACAATGAGCAGTTCTTC
>TRBV15|TRBJ1-1|-|-
CATSRMISAGLNTEAFF
TGTGCCACCAGCAGAATGATTTCGGCAGGCCTGAACACTGAAGCTTTCTTT
>TRBV30|TRBJ1-2|-|few
CAVLAGSKSGYTF
TGTGCTGTTCTAGCAGGGAGTAAGTCAGGCTACACCTTC
>TRBV19|TRBJ2-5|-|-
CASSTLETQYF
TGTGCCAGTAGTACCTTGGAGACCCAGTACTTC
>TRBV11-3|TRBJ1-1|-|-
CASRRTEVGGTEAFF
TGTGCCAGCAGACGGACAGAGGTCGGGGGCACTGAAGCTTTCTTT
>TRBV11-3|TRBJ2-7|TRBD2|-
CASSRGGSSYEQYF
TGTGCCAGCAGCCGGGGGGGGTCCTCCTACGAGCAGTACTTC
>TRBV6-8|TRBJ2-5|TRBD1|-
CALGTGPETQYF
TGTGCTCTCGGGACAGGTCCAGAGACCCAGTACTTC
>TRBV19|TRBJ1-2|TRBD1|-
CASSIDRPGGDYGYTF
TGTGCCAGTAGTATAGATCGGCCAGGGGGCGACTATGGCTACACCTTC
>TRBV10-3|TRBJ1-4|-|-
CAISESAVSSEKLFF
TGTGCCATCAGTGAGTCTGCGGTCTCAAGTGAAAAACTGTTTTTT
>TRBV10-2|TRBJ2-1|TRBD2|-
CASSDPMRGLQWDNEQFF
TGCGCCAGCAGTGACCCAATGAGGGGACTACAATGGGACAATGAGCAGTTCTTC
>TRBV7-7|TRBJ1-2|-|-
CASSLARVYYGYTF
TGTGCCAGCAGCTTAGCGCGGGTCTATTATGGCTACACCTTC
>TRBV6-8|TRBJ1-5|TRBD1|-
CASRDRGDNQPQHF
TGTGCCAGCCGGGACAGGGGGGACAATCAGCCCCAGCATTTT
>TRBV11-3|TRBJ2-5|-|-
CASSQRGGTQETQYF
TGTGCCAGCAGCCAGAGGGGGGGGACCCAAGAGACCCAGTACTTC
>TRBV6-8|TRBJ1-5|-|-
CASRAGSQPQHF
TGTGCCAGCAGAGCAGGGAGTCAGCCCCAGCATTTT
>TRBV11-3|TRBJ1-2|-|-
CASSSIRVNYGYTF
TGTGCCAGCAGCTCCATCAGGGTTAACTATGGCTACACCTTC
>TRBV11-3|TRBJ1-5|TRBD1|few
CASSLSGTGGFDQPQHF
TGTGCCAGCAGCTTATCCGGGACAGGGGGCTTCGATCAGCCCCAGCATTTT
>TRBV5-1|TRBJ1-1|-|-
CASSLTSGDTEAFF
TGCGCCAGCAGCTTAACCTCCGGGGACACTGAAGCTTTCTTT
>TRBV7-1|TRBJ2-7|TRBD1|once
CASSLGTGYEQYF
TGTGCCAGCAGCTTAGGGACAGGGTACGAGCAGTACTTC